This T cell receptor (beta chain) was obtained from a study of beta chain features in type 1 diabetes. The study, taken as a whole, reports: Insertion counts at VDJ junctions were lower in type 1 diabetes patients, who also showed more deletions there. For TCRB rearrangement, an influence of HLA type remained unresolved here.

With regard to this clone: Its antigen is not identified.

The authors reverse transcribed all of the isolated RNA, so sequencing captured expressed TCRB transcripts. The assay was immunoSEQ multiplex PCR, and TCRdb's table has in-frame clones only and misses some. The sample has a few hundred thousand clones; 27% are singletons. The CDR3 totals 15 residues. V was cut by 5 bases and J by 6 bases, with 17 bases left in between. CDR1 SGHTA and CDR2 FQGNSA come from the germline V gene. Averaging roughly 100 mL, one heparinised blood draw was given by each donor. CD45RO/CCR7/CD25/CD127/CD95/CD27 separated CD4+ naive, central memory, regulatory and stem cell-like memory cells by sorting.

This TCR was sampled from a young man in good health. Sequencing used central memory CD4+ T cells from blood. V and J are TRBV7-2 and TRBJ2-1; tentatively, D is TRBD1 (6 bases). The DNA of the CDR3 is TGTGCCAGCAGCAACCAGGTGGACAGAGGCAATGAGCAGTTCTTC. Amino acid sequence: CASSNQVDRGNEQFF.